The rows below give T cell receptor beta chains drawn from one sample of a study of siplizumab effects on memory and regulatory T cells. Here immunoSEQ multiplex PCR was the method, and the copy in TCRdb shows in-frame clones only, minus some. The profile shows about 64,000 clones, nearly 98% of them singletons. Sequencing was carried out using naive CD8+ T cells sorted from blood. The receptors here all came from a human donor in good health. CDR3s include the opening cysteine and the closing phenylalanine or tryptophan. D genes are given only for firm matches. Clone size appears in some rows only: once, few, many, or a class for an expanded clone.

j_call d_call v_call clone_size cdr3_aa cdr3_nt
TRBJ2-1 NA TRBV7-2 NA CASSLVQGVAPYNEQFF TGTGCCAGCAGCTTAGTCCAAGGGGTAGCACCATACAATGAGCAGTTCTTC
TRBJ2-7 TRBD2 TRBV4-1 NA CASSQTGTSGEQYF TGCGCCAGCAGCCAAACCGGGACTAGCGGCGAGCAGTACTTC
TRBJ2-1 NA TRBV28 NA CASSGGTYEQFF TGTGCCAGCAGTGGGGGGACATATGAGCAGTTCTTC
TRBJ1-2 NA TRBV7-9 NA CASSGGTDYGYTF TGTGCCAGCAGCGGTGGGACGGATTATGGCTACACCTTC
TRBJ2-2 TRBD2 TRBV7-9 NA CASSSGTSGGTGELFF TGTGCCAGCAGCTCCGGGACTAGCGGGGGTACCGGGGAGCTGTTTTTT
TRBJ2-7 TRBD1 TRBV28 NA CASSWGQGRPYEQYF TGTGCCAGCAGCTGGGGACAGGGCCGCCCCTACGAGCAGTACTTC
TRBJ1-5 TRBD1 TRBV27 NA CASSLTGGNQPQHF TGTGCCAGCAGTTTAACAGGGGGCAATCAGCCCCAGCATTTT
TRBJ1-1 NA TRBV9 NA CASSPRGVTGRNTEAFF TGTGCCAGCAGCCCCAGAGGGGTAACGGGGAGAAACACTGAAGCTTTCTTT
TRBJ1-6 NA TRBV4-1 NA CASSHGTGVNSPLHF TGCGCCAGCAGCCACGGGACGGGGGTTAATTCACCCCTCCACTTT
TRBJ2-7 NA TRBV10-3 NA CAISVRQAYEQYF TGTGCCATCAGTGTCCGGCAGGCCTACGAGCAGTACTTC
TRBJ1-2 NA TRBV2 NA CASSDWGLGYTF TGTGCCAGCAGTGATTGGGGGCTCGGCTACACCTTC
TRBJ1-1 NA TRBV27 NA CASSLSLPPNTEAFF TGTGCCAGCAGTTTATCTCTCCCGCCGAACACTGAAGCTTTCTTT
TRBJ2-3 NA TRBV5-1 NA CASSLTGRDTQYF TGCGCCAGCAGCTTGACAGGGCGCGATACGCAGTATTTT
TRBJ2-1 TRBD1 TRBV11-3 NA CASSLVNRGRGEQFF TGTGCCAGCAGCTTAGTTAACAGGGGGCGCGGTGAGCAGTTCTTC
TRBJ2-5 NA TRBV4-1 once CASSQARVETQYF TGCGCCAGCAGCCAAGCCCGGGTGGAGACCCAGTACTTC
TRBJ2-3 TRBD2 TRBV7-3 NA CASSSLAGATDTQYF TGTGCCAGCAGCTCGCTAGCGGGGGCAACAGATACGCAGTATTTT
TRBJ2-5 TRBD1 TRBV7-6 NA CASSPRTGETQYF TGTGCCAGCAGCCCACGGACAGGGGAGACCCAGTACTTC
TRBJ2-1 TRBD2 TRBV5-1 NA CASSLTSGGSNEQFF TGCGCCAGCAGCTTGACTAGCGGGGGAAGTAATGAGCAGTTCTTC
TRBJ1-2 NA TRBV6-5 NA CASSFDTNYGYTF TGTGCCAGCAGTTTTGACACGAACTATGGCTACACCTTC
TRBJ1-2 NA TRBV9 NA CASSDTRLDYGYTF TGTGCCAGCAGCGACACAAGGCTGGACTATGGCTACACCTTC
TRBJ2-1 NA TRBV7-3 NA CASSLSLSSNNEQFF TGTGCCAGCAGCTTATCACTTAGCAGTAACAATGAGCAGTTCTTC
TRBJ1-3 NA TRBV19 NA CASSIDLRAGNTIYF TGTGCCAGTAGTATAGATCTCAGGGCTGGAAACACCATATATTTT
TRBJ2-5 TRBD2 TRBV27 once CASSWGLAGGLETQYF TGTGCCAGCAGTTGGGGACTAGCGGGGGGGCTCGAGACCCAGTACTTC
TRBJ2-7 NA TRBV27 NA CASSLGPGATYEQYF TGTGCCAGCAGTTTAGGGCCAGGGGCCACCTACGAGCAGTACTTC
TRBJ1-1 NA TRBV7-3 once CASSLLENTEAFF TGTGCCAGCAGCTTGTTAGAGAACACTGAAGCTTTCTTT
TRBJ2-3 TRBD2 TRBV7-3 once CASSHASGVTDTQYF TGTGCCAGCAGCCACGCTAGCGGGGTCACAGATACGCAGTATTTT
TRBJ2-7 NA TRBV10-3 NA CAISESGEGAYEQYF TGTGCCATCAGTGAGTCCGGGGAGGGGGCCTACGAGCAGTACTTC
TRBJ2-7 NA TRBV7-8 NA CASQTGNNPYEQYF TGTGCCAGCCAGACGGGGAACAACCCCTACGAGCAGTACTTC
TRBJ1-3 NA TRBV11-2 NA CASSLAAGSGNTIYF TGTGCCAGCAGCCTTGCCGCTGGTTCTGGAAACACCATATATTTT
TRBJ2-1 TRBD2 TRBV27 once CASSLSAGLADEQFF TGTGCCAGCAGTTTATCCGCGGGACTAGCCGATGAGCAGTTCTTC
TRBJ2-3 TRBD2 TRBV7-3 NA CASSFAGGTDTQYF TGTGCCAGCAGCTTTGCGGGGGGAACAGATACGCAGTATTTT